The 32 T cell receptor beta chains listed next were all sequenced from one sample in a study of T cell responses to AZD1222 COVID-19 vaccine. Assay: immunoSEQ multiplex PCR; the TCRdb copy retains only in-frame clones and omits some. Found here are under 150,000 clones, around 90% of them singletons; the top ten hold 2.5% to 3%. The sequenced sample was peripheral blood, obtained on day 0 of MenACWY control vaccination. The receptors were gathered from an adult in good health.

The V gene is TRBV9, the J gene TRBJ2-6; D perhaps matches TRBD1 (5 bases). This CDR3 has 14 amino acids. Between the trimmed V and J ends, which lost 7 bases and 2 bases, there was a span of 10 bases. Germline V gives CDR1 SGDLS, CDR2 YYNGEE. The CDR3 DNA is TGTGCCAGCGAACCGACAGCTGGGGCCAACGTCCTGACTTTC. Its translation: CASEPTAGANVLTF.

This CDR3 reads CASNPGTQNTGELFF. DNA of the CDR3: TGTGCCAGTAATCCCGGGACGCAGAACACCGGGGAGCTGTTTTTT. The rearrangement links TRBV19 to TRBJ2-2; tentatively, D is TRBD1 or TRBD2 (5 bases each). The CDR3 has 15 amino acids. V was shortened by 7 bases and J by 1 base, with 13 bases between the two germline ends. The germline CDR1 and CDR2 sequences are LNHDA and SQIVND (reference sequence).

This rearrangement joins TRBV2 to TRBJ1-6; unclear D gene. CDR1 is SNHLY, CDR2 FYNNEI, per germline. V shed 6 bases and J shed 0 bases, with 6 bases lying between them. The CDR3 loop spans 14 amino acids. The CDR3 here is CASRQRSYNSPLHF. CDR3 bases: TGTGCCAGCAGACAGCGCTCCTATAATTCACCCCTCCACTTT.

J is TRBJ2-5 and V is TRBV11-3; possible D gene TRBD2, 5 bases. This CDR3 is built from 16 residues. Trimming shortened V by 1 base and J by 2 bases, and 14 bases separated the two germline ends. CDR1 is SGHNT, CDR2 YENEEA, per germline. This chain's CDR3 is CASSLGASSQQETQYF. In DNA form, the CDR3 reads TGTGCCAGCAGCTTAGGGGCTAGCTCACAACAAGAGACCCAGTACTTC.

The chain recombines TRBV6-1 with TRBJ1-2, with D uncertain. The CDR3 has 12 residues. Germline V lookup: CDR1 MNHNS, CDR2 SASEGT. Trimming shortened V by 2 bases and J by 4 bases, and 5 bases separated the two germline ends. This CDR3 reads CASSEMSYGYTF. In DNA form, the CDR3 reads TGTGCCAGCAGTGAAATGAGCTATGGCTACACCTTC.

The chain is built from TRBV27 and TRBJ1-1, with 8 bases matching TRBD1. The germline CDR1 and CDR2 sequences are MNHEY and SMNVEV (reference sequence). The junction had 2 bases not matched to a gene; V was cut back by 3 bases and J by 5 bases. This CDR3 region has 13 residues. The CDR3: CASSFRGRTEAFF. Written as DNA, the CDR3 is TGTGCCAGCAGTTTCAGGGGGCGGACTGAAGCTTTCTTT.

The rearrangement links TRBV27 to TRBJ2-7; 11 bases fit TRBD2. With V trimmed by 4 bases and J by 0 bases, 2 bases remained unmatched. This CDR3 region has 15 residues. From germline, CDR1 is MNHEY and CDR2 SMNVEV (reference sequence). CDR3 DNA sequence: TGTGCCAGCAGTTCCCTAGCGGGGGGCTCCTACGAGCAGTACTTC. It encodes CASSSLAGGSYEQYF.

This clone was seen a single time. This chain links TRBV11-2 with TRBJ2-1; possibly TRBD2 for D (5 bases). The CDR3 extends over 16 amino acids. CDR1 and CDR2 (germline): SGHAT, FQNNGV. Deletions cut 0 bases from V and 0 bases from J, with 9 bases between. This chain's CDR3 is CASSLDSVSSYNEQFF. DNA for the CDR3: TGTGCCAGCAGCTTAGATAGCGTCAGCTCCTACAATGAGCAGTTCTTC. Full variable domain (outside the CDR3, taken from reference TRBV11-2 and TRBJ2-1): EAGVAQSPRYKIIEKRQSVAFWCNPISGHATLYWYQQILGQGPKLLIQFQNNGVVDDSQLPKDRFSAERLKGVDSTLKIQPAKLEDSAVYLCASSLDSVSSYNEQFFGPGTRLTVL.

V gene TRBV5-6 combines with J gene TRBJ2-6, with D perhaps TRBD2 (5 bases). In germline, CDR1 is SGHDT, CDR2 YYEEEE. The CDR3 runs 14 residues. Deletions cut 3 bases from V and 1 base from J, with 5 bases between. The CDR3 spells CASSWESGANVLTF. The CDR3 DNA sequence: TGTGCCAGCAGCTGGGAGTCTGGGGCCAACGTCCTGACTTTC.

The chain has TRBV27 and TRBJ2-3; maybe TRBD1 (5 bases). CDR1 is MNHEY, CDR2 SMNVEV, per germline (reference sequence). V dropped 6 bases and J dropped 2 bases, with 15 bases sitting between them. This CDR3 region has 15 residues. CDR3 residues: CASSPAGLPTDTQYF. CDR3 sequence (DNA): TGTGCCAGCAGCCCGGCAGGGCTCCCCACAGATACGCAGTATTTT.

The V gene is TRBV2, the J gene TRBJ2-7; D gene ambiguous. The CDR3 sequence is 15 residues long. V lost 1 base to trimming and J lost 0 bases, with 10 bases between them. Germline CDR1 reads SNHLY; CDR2 reads FYNNEI. CDR3 sequence: CASSEVGFFSYEQYF. The CDR3 DNA follows: TGTGCCAGCAGTGAAGTTGGGTTCTTCTCCTACGAGCAGTACTTC.

This rearrangement joins TRBV6-5 to TRBJ1-2; D is undetermined. Per germline, CDR1 MNHEY and CDR2 SVGAGI. V was clipped by 6 bases and J by 6 bases, with 8 bases between them. CDR3 size: 11 residues. In nucleotides, the CDR3 is TGTGCCAGCAGATACGCGGATGGCTACACCTTC. Amino acid sequence: CASRYADGYTF.

V usage is TRBV19 and J usage is TRBJ1-1; D might be TRBD1 (5 bases). Germline V CDR1 and CDR2: LNHDA, SQIVND (reference sequence). The CDR3 covers 13 residues. V dropped 6 bases and J dropped 4 bases, with 12 bases sitting between them. In DNA, the CDR3 is TGTGCCAGTAGGGGAGGGGTTGCCACTGAAGCTTTCTTT. It codes for CASRGGVATEAFF.

The CDR3 loop reads CSGRGPQNTEAFF. Here the CDR3 DNA reads TGCAGCGGTCGAGGGCCGCAGAACACTGAAGCTTTCTTT. The V gene is TRBV29-1, the J gene TRBJ1-1; D unclear. Germline CDR1 SQVTM, CDR2 ANQGSEA. The length of the CDR3 is 13 residues. The V gene lost 7 bases and the J gene lost 1 base, with 13 bases spanning the gap.

This rearrangement joins TRBV27 to TRBJ1-1, with 7 bases aligning to TRBD1. CDR3 length equals 15 residues. V shed 5 bases, J shed 0 bases, and the junction held 6 bases outside the gene matches. Germline CDR1 and CDR2: MNHEY and SMNVEV (reference sequence). The CDR3 is CASSPRDRLNTEAFF. In nucleotides, the CDR3 is TGTGCCAGCAGTCCCCGGGACAGATTGAACACTGAAGCTTTCTTT.

Worth noting for this clone: This CDR3 is also generated by other DNA sequences in the sample. The chain carries TRBV5-1 and TRBJ1-5, with D perhaps matching TRBD1 (5 bases). From germline, CDR1 is SGHRS and CDR2 YFSETQ. V dropped 0 bases and J dropped 5 bases, with 9 bases sitting between them. The CDR3 consists of 14 residues. CDR3 DNA: TGCGCCAGCAGCTTGGATCGGGGGGATCAGCCCCAGCATTTT. Its protein is CASSLDRGDQPQHF.

The genes are TRBV30 and TRBJ1-4, with 12 bases lining up with TRBD1. This CDR3 comprises 15 residues. J lost 8 bases, V lost 6 bases, and 10 bases had no gene match. Per germline, CDR1 GTSNPN and CDR2 SVGIG (reference sequence). The CDR3 region is CACRDRGPRGEKLFF. The CDR3 nucleotides read TGTGCCTGCCGGGACAGGGGGCCGCGGGGCGAAAAACTGTTTTTT.

V usage is TRBV15 and J usage is TRBJ1-6; D gene unclear. This CDR3 is 16 amino acids long. Trimming shortened V by 6 bases and J by 1 base, and 13 bases separated the two germline ends. Germline V CDR1 and CDR2: LNHNV, YYDKDF (reference sequence). In nucleotides, the CDR3 is TGTGCCACCAGGTCCGGGTCTAGATCCTATAATTCACCCCTCCACTTT. Translating gives CATRSGSRSYNSPLHF.

V gene TRBV5-1 combines with J gene TRBJ2-7, with 11 bases identical to TRBD1. This CDR3 region has 15 residues. The V gene end was trimmed by 4 bases and the J gene end by 4 bases; junction bases not matched to a gene: 7. The germline gives CDR1 SGHRS, CDR2 YFSETQ. Written as DNA, the CDR3 is TGCGCCAGCAGCCCCGCCGGGACAGGGGGGTACGAGCAGTACTTC. Protein sequence: CASSPAGTGGYEQYF.

The rearrangement joins TRBV5-1 to TRBJ1-2; possible D gene TRBD1, 6 bases. V was clipped by 1 base and J by 6 bases, with 10 bases between them. Germline CDR1 is SGHRS and CDR2 is YFSETQ. This CDR3 is 13 amino acids long. The CDR3 nucleotides read TGCGCCAGCAGCTTGTTTAGGGGGAATGGCTACACCTTC. It codes for CASSLFRGNGYTF.

This clone was recorded only once. This chain joins TRBV9 and TRBJ1-1, with 9 nucleotides matching TRBD1. This CDR3 region has 15 residues. V was clipped by 0 bases and J by 8 bases; unmatched bases: 8. Germline-derived CDR1 and CDR2 are SGDLS and YYNGEE. The chain's CDR3 is CASSVAGTGMTEAFF. CDR3 bases: TGTGCCAGCAGCGTAGCAGGGACAGGGATGACGGAAGCTTTCTTT.

This chain joins TRBV6-5 and TRBJ2-3; the D is unclear. From germline, CDR1 is MNHEY and CDR2 SVGAGI. V shed 5 bases and J shed 1 base, with 10 bases lying between them. The length of the CDR3 is 14 residues. CDR3 DNA: TGTGCCAGCAGTCCCGTGGATGGCACAGATACGCAGTATTTT. This sequence encodes CASSPVDGTDTQYF.

In this sample, this clone turned up a few times. The chain joins TRBV5-5 to TRBJ2-7; 8 nucleotides line up with TRBD2. In germline, CDR1 is SGHKS, CDR2 YYEKEE (reference sequence). The CDR3 covers 15 residues. V shed 0 bases, J shed 1 base, and the junction held 3 bases outside the gene matches. The CDR3 DNA reads as TGTGCCAGCAGCTTGGTTCGCGGGAGGTCCTACGAGCAGTACTTC. Translated, it gives CASSLVRGRSYEQYF.

The chain joins TRBV2 to TRBJ1-5; no clear D. Germline lookup yields CDR1 SNHLY and CDR2 FYNNEI. This CDR3 has 15 amino acids. The ends were cut back, 6 bases at V and 11 bases at J, with 23 bases in the middle. The CDR3 DNA reads as TGTGCCAGCAGGGATCCCAGTACCCCAGAAACGGCCCAGCATTTT. It encodes CASRDPSTPETAQHF.

V usage is TRBV5-6 and J usage is TRBJ1-1; D may be TRBD1 (5 bases). The CDR3 length is 13 residues. Germline-derived CDR1 and CDR2 are SGHDT and YYEEEE. Trimming stripped 5 bases from V and 4 bases from J, with 12 bases between. The CDR3 bases are TGTGCCAGCAGAAGGAAAGGGGTCACTGAAGCTTTCTTT. Translated, it gives CASRRKGVTEAFF.

This chain uses TRBV4-1 with TRBJ1-2, with 8 bases matching TRBD1. In germline, CDR1 is MGHRA, CDR2 YSYEKL. The ends lost 5 bases at V and 12 bases at J; junction bases unmatched: 17. The CDR3 is 15 amino acids. The CDR3 reads CASSADPGQDTRNTF. Written as DNA, the CDR3 is TGCGCCAGCAGCGCGGACCCGGGACAGGATACTCGGAACACCTTC.

The V and J genes are TRBV30 and TRBJ1-6, with D possibly matching TRBD1 (6 bases). The CDR3 spans 14 residues. CDR1 and CDR2 (germline): GTSNPN, SVGIG (reference sequence). V was trimmed by 0 bases and J by 9 bases, leaving 12 bases between them. The CDR3: CAWSVKGVSSPLHF. The DNA for the CDR3 is TGTGCCTGGAGTGTAAAGGGGGTCAGTTCACCCCTCCACTTT.

J is TRBJ2-7 and V is TRBV6-5; 7 nucleotides align to TRBD2. V lost 11 bases to trimming and J lost 13 bases; unmatched junction nucleotides: 11. Germline loops: CDR1 MNHEY, CDR2 SVGAGI. The CDR3 length is 10 residues. This chain's CDR3 is CAAGDRTVYF. DNA for the CDR3: TGTGCCGCGGGAGACAGAACAGTTTACTTC.

The rearrangement links TRBV4-2 to TRBJ2-7; 8 positions agree with TRBD2. CDR1 is LGHNA and CDR2 is YNFKEQ in the germline V gene. This CDR3 is 15 amino acids long. V lost 0 bases, J lost 2 bases, and 3 bases stayed unmatched. CDR3 residues: CASSQDSGSPYEQYF. As DNA, the CDR3 is TGTGCCAGCAGCCAAGACAGCGGGAGCCCCTACGAGCAGTACTTC.

The chain recombines TRBV5-4 with TRBJ1-1; D gene unclear. CDR1 SGHNT and CDR2 YYREEE come from the germline V gene (reference sequence). Trimming took off 3 bases at V and 2 bases at J, with 14 bases between the two ends. This CDR3 region has 15 residues. The CDR3 DNA follows: TGTGCCAGCAGCTCCCGCCGGCTAGGAAACACTGAAGCTTTCTTT. Translated: CASSSRRLGNTEAFF.

This chain joins TRBV6-1 and TRBJ2-5, with D maybe TRBD1 (6 bases). The V end lost 2 bases, the J end lost 5 bases, and 15 bases lay between the germline ends. The CDR3 has 15 residues. Germline CDR1 is MNHNS and CDR2 is SASEGT. CDR3 residues: CASSELTGQGETQYF. The DNA for the CDR3 is TGTGCCAGCAGTGAATTGACGGGCCAGGGGGAGACCCAGTACTTC.

The chain carries TRBV5-1 and TRBJ1-1; D remains ambiguous. V gave up 1 base and J gave up 4 bases, with 11 bases separating them. Germline loops: CDR1 SGHRS, CDR2 YFSETQ. The CDR3 totals 14 residues. CDR3 amino acids: CASSLRIFGTEAFF. As DNA, the CDR3 is TGCGCCAGCAGCTTGAGGATTTTCGGCACTGAAGCTTTCTTT.